The clone carrying this T cell receptor beta chain was detected many times. Its target is not known. The read halts 3 residues ahead of the CDR3 end, with the missing end drawn from the germline J gene. The source of the sample is a study of T cell clonality in common variable immunodeficiency. The CDR3 is 13 residues long. Germline V gene sequence: CDR1 SGHDT, CDR2 YYEEEE. V gave up 6 bases and J gave up 5 bases, with 15 bases separating them. Study-wide points: Shared TCRbeta clones were fewer between CVID subjects than controls.

CVID and control samples used equivalent genomic DNA input. Only in-frame clones appear in the TCRdb table, and some are missing; sequencing was by immunoSEQ multiplex PCR. This sample comprises more than 55,000 clones, none seen once only. The receptor was isolated from a person aged 18 to 70 in good health. The sample consisted of peripheral blood mononuclear cells. The chain recombines TRBV5-6 with TRBJ2-7; TRBD2 might be the D (7 bases). CDR3 DNA (partial): TGTGCCAGCATCAACAGGGAGGGGCACGAG. Encoded protein: CASINREGHE. The whole CDR3 reads CASINREGHEQYF.